The 13 T cell receptor beta chains listed next were all sequenced from one sample in a study of shared clonotypes between healthy human individuals. Assay used: immunoSEQ multiplex PCR; TCRdb lists only in-frame clones, some missing. The top ten hold roughly 12% of the sample, which has 450,000 to 500,000 clones, roughly 80% seen once. Sequenced input: PBMCs. These TCRs come from a woman aged 40 to 55 in good health. Some clones in this sample may be carry-over from other donors' samples.

With respect to this clone: Compared with germline, one end of the junction differs, possibly owing to a read error. J is TRBJ1-2 and V is TRBV10-3; the match to TRBD1 covers 9 bases. In germline, CDR1 is ENHRY, CDR2 SYGVKD. CDR3 length: 13 amino acids. In nucleotides, the CDR3 is TGTGCCATCAGTGAGTCGGGGACAGGGCCAGCCTACTTC. This encodes CAISESGTGPAYF.

This chain joins TRBV19 and TRBJ1-5; tentative D call: TRBD1 (6 bases). The germline V gene encodes CDR1 LNHDA and CDR2 SQIVND (reference sequence). The V end was cut by 3 bases, the J end by 3 bases, with 12 bases between. The CDR3 spans 15 residues. This chain's CDR3 is CASSIRTALNQPQHF. CDR3 DNA sequence: TGTGCCAGTAGTATTCGGACAGCCCTCAATCAGCCCCAGCATTTT.

The rearrangement uses TRBV27 and TRBJ2-1; unclear D gene. With 0 bases removed from V and 3 bases from J, the gap between germline ends came to 12 bases. CDR3 size: 16 residues. Germline CDR1 and CDR2: MNHEY and SMNVEV (reference sequence). In nucleotides, the CDR3 is TGTGCCAGCAGTTTATCCCTAGGGTCCATCTACAATGAGCAGTTCTTC. Amino acid sequence: CASSLSLGSIYNEQFF.

The chain is built from TRBV11-2 and TRBJ2-7; tentative D call: TRBD2 (6 bases). The CDR3 is 13 residues long. Trimming shortened V by 8 bases and J by 2 bases, and 13 bases separated the two germline ends. Germline CDR1 and CDR2: SGHAT and FQNNGV. The CDR3 is CASGSRGTYEQYF. The DNA for the CDR3 is TGTGCCAGCGGGTCCCGCGGGACCTACGAGCAGTACTTC.

The V and J genes are TRBV2 and TRBJ2-3, with 8 bases identical to TRBD2. J was trimmed by 0 bases and V by 7 bases; bases with no gene match: 6. Looked up from germline, CDR1 is SNHLY and CDR2 is FYNNEI. The CDR3 extends over 15 amino acids. CDR3 in DNA: TGTGCCAGCAATCCGGGACTAGGAAGCACAGATACGCAGTATTTT. Translation: CASNPGLGSTDTQYF.

Regarding this clone: A far larger clone lies a single base away; this is likely a read error. The V call is TRBV5-1, the J call TRBJ2-2, with 8 bases fitting TRBD2. V shed 4 bases and J 6 bases; nucleotides not matched to a gene: 20. Germline V lookup: CDR1 SGHRS, CDR2 YFSETQ. This CDR3 region has 19 residues. The CDR3 DNA follows: TGCGCCAGCAGCATGGTTTTAGTCCTAGCGGGTCTTGCCCCCGGGGAGCTGTTTTTT. This encodes CASSMVLVLAGLAPGELFF. Together with reference TRBV5-1 and TRBJ2-2, the CDR3 gives the full variable domain: KAGVTQTPRYLIKTRGQQVTLSCSPISGHRSVSWYQQTPGQGLQFLFEYFSETQRNKGNFPGRFSGRQFSNSRSEMNVSTLELGDSALYLCASSMVLVLAGLAPGELFFGEGSRLTVL.

This chain joins TRBV15 and TRBJ1-2, with TRBD1 identical over 8 bases. The J segment lost 8 bases and the V segment lost 1 base, leaving 3 bases of the junction unmatched. The CDR3 sequence is 13 residues long. CDR1 is LNHNV and CDR2 is YYDKDF in the germline V gene (reference sequence). The CDR3 loop is CATSRAGGGGYTF. CDR3 in DNA: TGTGCCACCAGCAGAGCAGGGGGCGGAGGCTACACCTTC. The full variable domain, in which reference TRBV15 and TRBJ1-2 provide the parts outside the CDR3, is DAMVIQNPRYQVTQFGKPVTLSCSQTLNHNVMYWYQQKSSQAPKLLFHYYDKDFNNEADTPDNFQSRRPNTSFCFLDIRSPGLGDTAMYLCATSRAGGGGYTFGSGTRLTVV.

Turning to this clone: This likely traces to a read error, being one base from a far larger clone. The chain links TRBV2 to TRBJ2-2, with TRBD1 matching 9 bases. Germline V gives CDR1 SNHLY, CDR2 FYNNEI. CDR3 length: 16 residues. This CDR3 is CASSGTGGANTRELFF. The DNA for the CDR3 is TGTGCCAGCAGTGGTACAGGGGGCGCAAACACCCGGGAGCTGTTTTTT.

About this clone itself: A far larger clone is a single base away, which makes a read error likely. The sample has other DNA sequences that encode this CDR3 too. The gene calls are TRBV25-1 and TRBJ2-4; D perhaps matches TRBD2 (6 bases). The germline V gene has CDR1 MGHDK and CDR2 SYGVNS. The CDR3 covers 17 residues. CDR3 nucleotides: TGTGCCAGCAGTGCTGGGACGGGAGATCTAGCCAAAAACATCCAGTACTTC. Protein sequence: CASSAGTGDLAKNIQYF.

This clone was seen more than once but under ten times. The rearrangement uses TRBV9 and TRBJ1-1; TRBD1 matches at 9 bases. The V and J ends lost 0 bases and 4 bases, in that order; junction bases with no gene match: 13. Germline V gene sequence: CDR1 SGDLS, CDR2 YYNGEE. This CDR3 region has 18 residues. The CDR3 region has the DNA TGTGCCAGCAGCGTAGGGATGGGACAGGGAGGAATCGGCACTGAAGCTTTCTTT. It yields the protein CASSVGMGQGGIGTEAFF.

The DNA for the CDR3 is TGTGCCTGGAGCCCTAGCAATGAGCAGTTCTTC. This sequence encodes CAWSPSNEQFF. The chain couples TRBV30 to TRBJ2-1, with D unclear. Trimming took off 3 bases at V and 6 bases at J, with 6 bases between the two ends. This CDR3 has 11 amino acids. Per the germline V gene, CDR1 is GTSNPN and CDR2 is SVGIG (reference sequence).

V usage is TRBV18 and J usage is TRBJ1-1, with D possibly matching TRBD1 (6 bases). CDR1 is KGHSH and CDR2 is LQKENI in the germline V gene. This CDR3 spans 15 amino acids. V lost 1 base, J lost 1 base, and 10 bases lay in between. Here the CDR3 reads CASSPLRGQNTEAFF. The CDR3 DNA reads as TGTGCCAGCTCACCACTGAGGGGACAGAACACTGAAGCTTTCTTT.

V and J are TRBV7-8 and TRBJ1-4, with a possible D match to TRBD1 (5 bases). This CDR3 contains 15 residues. Germline CDR1 SGHVS, CDR2 FQNEAQ. Trimming took off 6 bases at V and 7 bases at J, with 18 bases between the two ends. The CDR3, as DNA: TGTGCCAGCAGTTCTAGCCGGCAGGGCGGTGAAAAACTGTTTTTT. It yields the protein CASSSSRQGGEKLFF.